This TCR beta chain was identified during a study of cytomegalovirus exposure and HLA in healthy donors. A note on this clone: Its antigen is currently unknown.

Overall study findings and caveats: Earlier results showed most TCR beta V segments being productive about 90% or about 30% of the time. The analysis excluded some indistinguishable V segments, including TRBV6-2 and TRBV6-3.

Germline V CDR1 and CDR2: SGHNT, YENEEA. The V end lost 7 bases, the J end lost 2 bases, and 9 bases lay between the germline ends. The length of the CDR3 is 13 residues. With 60 Vbeta and 13 Jbeta primers, the PCR was carried out. As processed by the authors: A later analysis tallied some 84 million unique TCR beta chains, about 11 million of them shared. Clones were read by immunoSEQ multiplex PCR, and TCRdb kept only the in-frame ones, dropping some. V and J calls plus clone size are reproduced from that table; the DNA served to infer D and trimming. The data contain fewer than 200,000 clones, approximately 81% of them singletons.

The chain joins TRBV11-3 to TRBJ2-1; no clear D gene. This receptor was taken from a man under 40 in good health and CMV-seropositive. The specimen sequenced was PBMCs. CDR3 sequence reads: CASTSSTYNEQFF. CDR3 coding DNA: TGTGCCAGCACATCGTCTACCTACAATGAGCAGTTCTTC.